A single sample gave rise to the 17 T cell receptor beta chains below, sequenced in a study of vaccination and CD4 T cells after COVID-19 (dated by TCRdb to the early 2020s). For these TCRs, the target antigens are not known. In light of the paper, this sample's treatment or condition label describes: approximately 10-day PBMC culture with coronavirus spike peptide pools or control peptides (ViraFEST assay). The library was produced with PCR. Sequencing instrument: Illumina iSeq 100. TCR sequencing of DNA from cultured CD4+ T cells used the Oncomine TCR Beta short-read assay at the Johns Hopkins FTIC core. TCRdb trimmed the raw reads at Q25, called clones with MiXCR and kept productive beta chains. All rows with the same CDR3 protein become a single entry with the most common DNA and genes. The sample includes about 13,000 distinct CDR3 sequences, with around 50% observed a single time. Roughly a sixth of the sample is in the top ten clones.

The sequencing input was CD4+ T cells from blood, cultured in vitro. The receptors stem from a human donor who had recovered from COVID-19.

V usage is TRBV6-1 and J usage is TRBJ2-7; the D is unclear. V lost 3 bases to trimming and J lost 3 bases, with 6 bases between them. From germline, CDR1 is MNHNS and CDR2 SASEGT. This CDR3 has 12 residues. As DNA, the CDR3 is TGTGCCAGCAGTGACTTGGGCTACGAGCAGTACTTC. Its protein product is CASSDLGYEQYF.

This clonotype has only one observation. This chain uses TRBV6-1 with TRBJ2-1, with 10 bases fitting TRBD1. V gave up 11 bases and J gave up 2 bases; unmatched junction bases: 6. The CDR3 length is 14 residues. Germline CDR1 and CDR2: MNHNS and SASEGT. The CDR3: CACTGTGAYNEQFF. The CDR3 DNA sequence: TGTGCCTGCACGGGGACAGGGGCCTACAATGAGCAGTTCTTC.

The J gene is TRBJ2-1, the V gene TRBV20-1; D is perhaps TRBD2 (6 bases). The CDR3 length is 15 residues. The germline V and J ends were trimmed by 0 bases and 6 bases, with 15 bases remaining between them. Germline CDR1 is DFQATT and CDR2 is SNEGSKA (reference sequence). In DNA form, the CDR3 reads TGCAGTGCTAGAGATCTAACCGGGACTCTCAATGAGCAGTTCTTC. Translation gives CSARDLTGTLNEQFF.

This chain connects TRBV28 to TRBJ1-2, with 8 bases fitting TRBD1. V gave up 4 bases and J gave up 4 bases; unmatched junction bases: 8. This CDR3 contains 15 residues. The germline V gene has CDR1 MDHEN and CDR2 SYDVKM. CDR3 in DNA: TGTGCCAGCAGTTCATGGACAGGGTGGAGCTATGGCTACACCTTC. Protein: CASSSWTGWSYGYTF.

This clonotype was seen more than once but under ten times. V is TRBV5-3 and J is TRBJ1-5, with a tentative D call TRBD1 (5 bases). TRBV5-3 is sorted into the ORF group, with uncertain function. The CDR3 is 10 residues long. The V and J ends lost 9 bases and 6 bases respectively, with 7 bases between them. CDR3 residues: CATRGQPQHF. The CDR3 bases are TGTGCCACGAGGGGTCAGCCCCAGCATTTT.

This clonotype came up a few times. The rearrangement links TRBV7-8 to TRBJ1-2; 8 bases map to TRBD1. V gave up 1 base and J gave up 0 bases; unmatched junction bases: 7. CDR1 and CDR2 (germline): SGHVS, FQNEAQ. The CDR3 contains 17 residues. The CDR3 loop is CASSLGTGGSPNYGYTF. As DNA, the CDR3 is TGTGCCAGCAGCTTAGGAACAGGGGGTTCTCCTAACTATGGCTACACCTTC. Together with reference TRBV7-8 and TRBJ1-2, the CDR3 gives the full variable domain: GAGVSQSPRYKVAKRGQDVALRCDPISGHVSLFWYQQALGQGPEFLTYFQNEAQLDKSGLPSDRFFAERPEGSVSTLKIQRTQQEDSAVYLCASSLGTGGSPNYGYTFGSGTRLTVV.

The V call is TRBV6-4, the J call TRBJ2-4; 8 bases agree with TRBD1. The V segment lost 11 bases and the J segment 6 bases; nucleotides outside the gene matches: 9. Germline V gives CDR1 MRHNA, CDR2 SNTAGT. This CDR3 region has 13 residues. CDR3 DNA: TGTGCCGGACCAGGGGGCTCCGGAAACATTCAGTACTTC. It is translated as CAGPGGSGNIQYF.

V is TRBV20-1 and J is TRBJ1-1; D is ambiguous. The ends were cut back, 6 bases at V and 1 base at J, with 3 bases in the middle. CDR1 is DFQATT and CDR2 is SNEGSKA in the germline V gene (reference sequence). This CDR3 is built from 10 residues. The CDR3 sequence is CSAKNTEAFF. CDR3 in DNA: TGCAGTGCAAAGAACACTGAAGCTTTCTTT.

The chain has TRBV6-1 and TRBJ2-7, with 11 positions matching TRBD2. Germline V CDR1 and CDR2: MNHNS, SASEGT. With V trimmed by 7 bases and J by 9 bases, 11 bases remained unmatched. The CDR3 is 14 amino acids. The CDR3 DNA reads TGTGCCAGCAATTTAGCGGGAGGGAGGCCTTTGCAGTACTTC. Amino acid sequence: CASNLAGGRPLQYF.

The CDR3 here is CASSSHLPGNQFF. DNA of the CDR3: TGTGCCAGTAGCTCCCACCTCCCCGGGAATCAGTTCTTC. This rearrangement joins TRBV19 to TRBJ2-1; perhaps TRBD2 as D (5 bases). The germline CDR1 and CDR2 sequences are LNHDA and SQIVND (reference sequence). Trimming took off 6 bases at V and 13 bases at J, with 19 bases between the two ends. The CDR3 length is 13 residues.

This clonotype was recorded only once. With a much larger clone just one base away, this may be a read error. This sequence joins TRBV5-1 and TRBJ1-1; maybe TRBD1 (5 bases). Per germline, CDR1 SGHRS and CDR2 YFSETQ. The length of the CDR3 is 14 residues. The CDR3 coding sequence is TGCGTCAGCTGCGACAGTATCTCGAACACTGAAGCTTTCTTT. Protein sequence: CVSCDSISNTEAFF.

V usage is TRBV6-5 and J usage is TRBJ1-1; TRBD1 aligns across 7 bases. Germline lookup yields CDR1 MNHEY and CDR2 SVGAGI. The junction had 5 bases not matched to a gene; V was cut back by 2 bases and J by 5 bases. This CDR3 comprises 14 residues. CDR3 in DNA: TGTGCCAGCAGTTACAACAGGGGATTGACTGAAGCTTTCTTT. This codes for CASSYNRGLTEAFF.

This clonotype turned up a few times. The chain links TRBV7-9 to TRBJ1-1; TRBD1 might be the D (5 bases). The V gene lost 1 base and the J gene lost 3 bases, with 9 bases spanning the gap. Germline CDR1 SEHNR, CDR2 FQNEAQ (reference sequence). The CDR3 has 14 residues. CDR3 in DNA: TGTGCCAGCAGCTTAGAGCAGGGAGACACTGAAGCTTTCTTT. The encoded protein is CASSLEQGDTEAFF.

The chain couples TRBV27 to TRBJ1-5; D uncertain. Trimming pared 2 bases from V and 2 bases from J, leaving 10 bases between. Germline CDR1 is MNHEY and CDR2 is SMNVEV (reference sequence). The CDR3 runs to 15 residues. The CDR3 is CASSLTRGGNQPQHF. The CDR3 bases are TGTGCCAGCAGTTTAACCCGGGGTGGCAATCAGCCCCAGCATTTT.

The gene calls are TRBV27 and TRBJ1-2, with D tentatively TRBD1 (6 bases). Looked up from germline, CDR1 is MNHEY and CDR2 is SMNVEV (reference sequence). V dropped 3 bases and J dropped 6 bases, with 11 bases sitting between them. The CDR3 covers 13 residues. The CDR3 DNA reads TGTGCCAGCAGTTTGCGGCAGGGGAATGGCTACACCTTC. It is translated as CASSLRQGNGYTF.

The V and J genes are TRBV11-1 and TRBJ2-7, with D perhaps matching TRBD1 (6 bases). The germline gives CDR1 SGHAT, CDR2 FQDESV (reference sequence). There are 15 residues in the CDR3. Trimming removed 3 bases from V and 2 bases from J, with 14 bases in between. This CDR3 reads CASSFGRQATYEQYF. The CDR3 DNA reads TGTGCCAGCAGCTTCGGAAGACAGGCCACCTACGAGCAGTACTTC.

V and J are TRBV19 and TRBJ1-1; 7 positions agree with TRBD1. Germline V gene lookup returns CDR1 LNHDA and CDR2 SQIVND (reference sequence). Trimming cost V 5 bases and J 8 bases; bases outside gene matches: 8. This CDR3 region has 13 residues. The CDR3 nucleotides are TGTGCCAGTAGTCGCTACAGGGGAAACGAAGCTTTCTTT. The encoded protein is CASSRYRGNEAFF. The complete variable domain, with remaining parts taken from reference TRBV19 and TRBJ1-1, reads DGGITQSPKYLFRKEGQNVTLSCEQNLNHDAMYWYRQDPGQGLRLIYYSQIVNDFQKGDIAEGYSVSREKKESFPLTVTSAQKNPTAFYLCASSRYRGNEAFFGQGTRLTVV.